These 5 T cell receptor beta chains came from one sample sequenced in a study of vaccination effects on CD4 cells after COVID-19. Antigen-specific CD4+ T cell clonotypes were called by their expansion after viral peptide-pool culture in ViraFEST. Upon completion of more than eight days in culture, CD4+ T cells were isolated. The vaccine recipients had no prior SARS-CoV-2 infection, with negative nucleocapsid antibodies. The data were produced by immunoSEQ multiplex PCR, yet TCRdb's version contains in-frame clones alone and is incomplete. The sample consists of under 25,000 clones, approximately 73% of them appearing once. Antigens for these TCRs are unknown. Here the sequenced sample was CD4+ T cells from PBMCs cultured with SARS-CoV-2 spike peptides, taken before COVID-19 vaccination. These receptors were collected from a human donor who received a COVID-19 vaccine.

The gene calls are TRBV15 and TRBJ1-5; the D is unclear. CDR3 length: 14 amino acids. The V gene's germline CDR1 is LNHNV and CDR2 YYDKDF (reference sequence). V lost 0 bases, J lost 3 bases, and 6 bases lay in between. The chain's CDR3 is CATSRENANQPQHF. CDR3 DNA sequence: TGTGCCACCAGCAGAGAAAACGCCAATCAGCCCCAGCATTTT.

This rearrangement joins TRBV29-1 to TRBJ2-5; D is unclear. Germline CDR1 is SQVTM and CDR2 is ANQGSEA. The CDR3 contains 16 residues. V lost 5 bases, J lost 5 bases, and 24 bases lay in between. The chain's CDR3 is CSVLLVERSQRETQYF. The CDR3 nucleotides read TGCAGCGTTCTCTTGGTTGAAAGGTCCCAGAGGGAGACCCAGTACTTC.

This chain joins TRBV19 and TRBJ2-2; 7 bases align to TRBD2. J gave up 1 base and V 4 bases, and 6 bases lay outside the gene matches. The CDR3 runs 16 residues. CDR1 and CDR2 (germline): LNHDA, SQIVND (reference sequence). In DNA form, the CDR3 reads TGTGCCAGTAGTAGGGGACTACCCATGAACACCGGGGAGCTGTTTTTT. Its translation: CASSRGLPMNTGELFF. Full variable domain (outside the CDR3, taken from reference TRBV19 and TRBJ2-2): DGGITQSPKYLFRKEGQNVTLSCEQNLNHDAMYWYRQDPGQGLRLIYYSQIVNDFQKGDIAEGYSVSREKKESFPLTVTSAQKNPTAFYLCASSRGLPMNTGELFFGEGSRLTVL.

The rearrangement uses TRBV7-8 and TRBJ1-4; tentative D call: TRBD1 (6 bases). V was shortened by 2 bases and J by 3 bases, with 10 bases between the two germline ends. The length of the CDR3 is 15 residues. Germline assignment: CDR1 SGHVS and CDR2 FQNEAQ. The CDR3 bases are TGTGCCAGCAGCTTAAGGGGGAACTCTAATGAAAAACTGTTTTTT. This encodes CASSLRGNSNEKLFF. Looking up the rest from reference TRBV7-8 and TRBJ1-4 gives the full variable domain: GAGVSQSPRYKVAKRGQDVALRCDPISGHVSLFWYQQALGQGPEFLTYFQNEAQLDKSGLPSDRFFAERPEGSVSTLKIQRTQQEDSAVYLCASSLRGNSNEKLFFGSGTQLSVL.

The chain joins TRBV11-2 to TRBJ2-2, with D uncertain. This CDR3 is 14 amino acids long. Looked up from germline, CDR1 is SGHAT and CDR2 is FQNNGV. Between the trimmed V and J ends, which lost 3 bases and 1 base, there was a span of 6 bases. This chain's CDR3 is CASSFTLNTGELFF. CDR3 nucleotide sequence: TGTGCCAGCAGCTTTACTCTGAACACCGGGGAGCTGTTTTTT. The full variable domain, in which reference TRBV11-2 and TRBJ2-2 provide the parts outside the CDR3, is EAGVAQSPRYKIIEKRQSVAFWCNPISGHATLYWYQQILGQGPKLLIQFQNNGVVDDSQLPKDRFSAERLKGVDSTLKIQPAKLEDSAVYLCASSFTLNTGELFFGEGSRLTVL.